Included here is one TCR beta chain sequence, with context. Antigen unknown. These data come from a study of post-analysis software for immune sequencing data. Study-wide results and limits: There was significantly lower normalized Chao1 diversity in multiple sclerosis patients than in controls. A handful of TRBV segments were significantly more frequent in patients than in controls. TRBV5-6, TRBV5-1 and TRBV20-1 were among these segments. F measure showed strong co-clustering of same-batch samples.

Unique molecular identifiers had been added to the TCR beta cDNA libraries. TCRdb reprocessed the PCR reads via MiXCR and lists one record per CDR3 protein. The table has roughly 800,000 distinct CDR3 sequences, around 42% seen once. This CDR3 is built from 16 residues. Germline CDR1 is SEHNR and CDR2 is FQNEAQ (reference sequence). J was trimmed by 5 bases and V by 2 bases; bases with no gene match: 7. The sequence was obtained from a girl between 5 and 17 years old with multiple sclerosis. This chain joins TRBV7-9 and TRBJ2-1; 9 nucleotides align to TRBD1. Sequencing was done on a sample of blood. The CDR3 nucleotides are TGTGCCAGCAGCTTATCCGGGACAGGGATGGACAATGAGCAGTTCTTC. Its translation is CASSLSGTGMDNEQFF.